These 11 T cell receptor beta chains were all obtained from the same sample, sequenced in a study of cytomegalovirus exposure and HLA in healthy donors. The PCR ran on 60 Vbeta and 13 Jbeta primers. Method: immunoSEQ multiplex PCR; TCRdb's copy keeps in-frame clones and lacks some. Of 240,000 or so clones in the sample, 82% were seen once. The sequenced material came from PBMCs. The receptors here all came from a woman between 40 and 50 years old in good health and CMV-seropositive.

The chain has TRBV10-3 and TRBJ2-2; maybe TRBD2 (7 bases). Trimming stripped 10 bases from V and 5 bases from J, with 11 bases between. This CDR3 region has 12 residues. In germline, CDR1 is ENHRY, CDR2 SYGVKD. CDR3: CATRGATGELFF. In DNA form, the CDR3 reads TGTGCCACACGGGGGGCGACCGGGGAGCTGTTTTTT.

The V gene is TRBV5-1, the J gene TRBJ1-2; D remains ambiguous. The CDR3 has 13 residues. Germline assignment: CDR1 SGHRS and CDR2 YFSETQ. The V and J ends lost 6 bases and 0 bases respectively, with 9 bases between them. CDR3 protein: CASTSGTNYGYTF. DNA for the CDR3: TGCGCCAGCACGTCCGGGACTAACTATGGCTACACCTTC.

The rearrangement links TRBV11-3 to TRBJ2-5; D possibly corresponds to TRBD1 (7 bases). The V gene lost 2 bases and the J gene lost 4 bases, with 11 bases spanning the gap. The length of the CDR3 is 14 residues. The germline V gene encodes CDR1 SGHNT and CDR2 YENEEA. This chain's CDR3 is CASSLIQGGETQYF. CDR3 nucleotides: TGTGCCAGCAGCTTAATTCAGGGGGGAGAGACCCAGTACTTC.

The J gene is TRBJ2-7, the V gene TRBV5-4; TRBD1 matches 9 bases. After removal of 3 bases from V and 1 base from J, the junction contained 2 bases not matched to a gene. CDR1 is SGHNT, CDR2 YYREEE, per germline (reference sequence). The CDR3 totals 14 residues. This chain's CDR3 is CASSSTGGSYEQYF. The DNA for the CDR3 is TGTGCCAGCAGCTCGACAGGGGGATCCTACGAGCAGTACTTC.

In this sample, this clone turned up a few times. The chain uses TRBV21-1 and TRBJ2-7; the D call in the table, TRBD1, was not verified against the DNA. TRBV21-1 is noted as a pseudogene. CDR3 length: 14 residues. This chain's CDR3 is CASSDRQGPYEQYF. The CDR3 region has the DNA TGTGCCAGCAGCGATAGACAGGGCCCCTACGAGCAGTACTTC.

This chain connects TRBV30 to TRBJ1-5; 8 bases fit TRBD1. V shed 2 bases, J shed 2 bases, and the junction held 8 bases outside the gene matches. The CDR3 runs to 16 residues. CDR1 and CDR2 from the germline V gene are GTSNPN and SVGIG (reference sequence). This CDR3 reads CAWSIDRGTGNQPQHF. The CDR3 DNA follows: TGTGCCTGGAGTATTGACAGGGGAACGGGCAATCAGCCCCAGCATTTT. Using reference TRBV30 and TRBJ1-5 for the parts outside the CDR3, the full variable domain is SQTIHQWPATLVQPVGSPLSLECTVEGTSNPNLYWYRQAAGRGLQLLFYSVGIGQISSEVPQNLSASRPQDRQFILSSKKLLLSDSGFYLCAWSIDRGTGNQPQHFGDGTRLSIL.

This chain links TRBV6-5 with TRBJ1-2; D remains unclear. In germline, CDR1 is MNHEY, CDR2 SVGAGI. Trimming took 7 bases from V and 4 from J, leaving 7 bases between them. There are 11 residues in the CDR3. In nucleotides, the CDR3 is TGTGCCAGCACCTCCGGCTATGGCTACACCTTC. It encodes CASTSGYGYTF.

The sample holds a few counts of this clone. V usage is TRBV5-4 and J usage is TRBJ1-1; no firm D call. CDR1 and CDR2 (germline): SGHNT, YYREEE (reference sequence). Between the trimmed V and J ends, which lost 4 bases and 0 bases, there was a span of 16 bases. The CDR3 extends over 16 amino acids. The CDR3 sequence: CASSPRLGVMNTEAFF. CDR3 nucleotides: TGTGCCAGCAGCCCCCGACTTGGAGTTATGAACACTGAAGCTTTCTTT.

The V and J genes are TRBV6-1 and TRBJ2-3; a possible D gene is TRBD2 (6 bases). CDR1 is MNHNS, CDR2 SASEGT, per germline. V gave up 7 bases and J gave up 2 bases, with 7 bases separating them. This CDR3 has 12 residues. The CDR3 DNA follows: TGTGCCAGCACGGGGGACACAGATACGCAGTATTTT. Protein product: CASTGDTDTQYF.

This sequence joins TRBV9 and TRBJ2-7, with D hard to call. CDR1 and CDR2 from the germline V gene are SGDLS and YYNGEE. CDR3 length equals 14 residues. Trimming pared 2 bases from V and 0 bases from J, leaving 9 bases between. The CDR3 coding sequence is TGTGCCAGCAGCGTCCAGGCCCACTCCTACGAGCAGTACTTC. It is translated as CASSVQAHSYEQYF.

V gene TRBV30 combines with J gene TRBJ1-2; a weak D match, TRBD1 (5 bases). Germline values: CDR1 GTSNPN, CDR2 SVGIG (reference sequence). Between the trimmed V and J ends, which lost 0 bases and 6 bases, there was a span of 8 bases. The CDR3 consists of 12 residues. CDR3 DNA: TGTGCCTGGAGTGTAGGGGTACATGGCTACACCTTC. Protein product: CAWSVGVHGYTF.